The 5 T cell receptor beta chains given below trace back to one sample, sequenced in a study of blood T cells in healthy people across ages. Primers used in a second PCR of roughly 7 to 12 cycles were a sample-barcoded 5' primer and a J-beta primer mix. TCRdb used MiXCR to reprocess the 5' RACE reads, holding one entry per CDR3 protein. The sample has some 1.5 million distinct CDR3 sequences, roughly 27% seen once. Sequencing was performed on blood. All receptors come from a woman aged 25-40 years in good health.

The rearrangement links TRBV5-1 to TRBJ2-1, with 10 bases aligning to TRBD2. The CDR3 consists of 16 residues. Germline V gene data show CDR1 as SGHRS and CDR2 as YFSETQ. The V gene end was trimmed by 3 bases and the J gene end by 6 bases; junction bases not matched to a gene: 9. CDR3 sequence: CASSSSGLAAFNEQFF. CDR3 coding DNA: TGCGCCAGCAGCTCCTCTGGACTAGCGGCATTCAATGAGCAGTTCTTC. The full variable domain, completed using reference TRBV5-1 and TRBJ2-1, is KAGVTQTPRYLIKTRGQQVTLSCSPISGHRSVSWYQQTPGQGLQFLFEYFSETQRNKGNFPGRFSGRQFSNSRSEMNVSTLELGDSALYLCASSSSGLAAFNEQFFGPGTRLTVL.

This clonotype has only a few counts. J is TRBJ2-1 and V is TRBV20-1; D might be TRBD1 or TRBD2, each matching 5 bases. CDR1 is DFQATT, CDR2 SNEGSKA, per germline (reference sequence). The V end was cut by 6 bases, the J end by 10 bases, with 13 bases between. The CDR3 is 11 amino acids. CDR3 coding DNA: TGCAGTGCCACCCGGGACCCCGAGCAGTTCTTC. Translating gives CSATRDPEQFF.

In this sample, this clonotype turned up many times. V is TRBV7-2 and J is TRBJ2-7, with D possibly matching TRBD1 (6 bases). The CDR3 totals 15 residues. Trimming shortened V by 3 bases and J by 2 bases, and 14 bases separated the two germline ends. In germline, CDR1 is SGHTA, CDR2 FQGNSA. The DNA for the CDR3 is TGTGCCAGCAGCTTTAGCCGGGACAAAACCTACGAGCAGTACTTC. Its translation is CASSFSRDKTYEQYF.

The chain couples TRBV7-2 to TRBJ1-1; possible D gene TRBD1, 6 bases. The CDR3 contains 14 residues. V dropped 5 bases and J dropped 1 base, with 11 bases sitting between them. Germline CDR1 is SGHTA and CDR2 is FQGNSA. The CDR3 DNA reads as TGTGCCAGCAGCAAGGCAGGGGCGAACACTGAAGCTTTCTTT. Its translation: CASSKAGANTEAFF. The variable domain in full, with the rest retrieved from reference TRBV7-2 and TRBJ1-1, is GAGVSQSPSNKVTEKGKDVELRCDPISGHTALYWYRQSLGQGLEFLIYFQGNSAPDKSGLPSDRFSAERTGGSVSTLTIQRTQQEDSAVYLCASSKAGANTEAFFGQGTRLTVV.

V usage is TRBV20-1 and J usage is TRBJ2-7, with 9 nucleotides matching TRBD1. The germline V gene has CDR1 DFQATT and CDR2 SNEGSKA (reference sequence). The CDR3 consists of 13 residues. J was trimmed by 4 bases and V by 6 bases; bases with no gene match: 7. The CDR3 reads CSARTGESYEQYF. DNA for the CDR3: TGCAGTGCCCGGACAGGGGAATCATACGAGCAGTACTTC.